This T cell receptor beta chain stems from a study of OX40 agonist ivuxolimab in advanced cancers. Study-wide background: Eligibility admitted prior anti-PD-1, anti-PD-L1 or anti-CTLA-4 therapy; 35% to 40% had some. The study reported partial responses in three patients: one hepatocellular carcinoma, two cutaneous melanoma. Findings and limits, study-wide: Some of the nonresponding patients also showed low levels of normalized T-cell clonal expansion. At doses 0.1 to 3.0 mg/kg, CD4+ and CD8+ clones expanded.

As concerns this clone: What it binds is unknown.

Only in-frame clones appear in the TCRdb table, and some are missing; sequencing was by immunoSEQ multiplex PCR. The repertoire includes roughly 49,000 clones, 81% of them detected once, and 5.5% to 7% sits in the top ten. Trimming took 5 bases from V and 3 from J, leaving 7 bases between them. The CDR3 is made up of 11 amino acids. Germline CDR1 reads GTSNPN; CDR2 reads SVGIG (reference sequence). This receptor was obtained from an adult with an advanced solid tumor such as melanoma, head and neck, liver or kidney cancer. V usage is TRBV30 and J usage is TRBJ2-5, with D uncertain. Sequencing used CD4+ or CD8+ T cells sorted from blood, obtained in a trial of the OX40 agonist ivuxolimab. CDR3 in DNA: TGTGCCTGGTTGAGGAAAGAGACCCAGTACTTC. Its translation: CAWLRKETQYF.